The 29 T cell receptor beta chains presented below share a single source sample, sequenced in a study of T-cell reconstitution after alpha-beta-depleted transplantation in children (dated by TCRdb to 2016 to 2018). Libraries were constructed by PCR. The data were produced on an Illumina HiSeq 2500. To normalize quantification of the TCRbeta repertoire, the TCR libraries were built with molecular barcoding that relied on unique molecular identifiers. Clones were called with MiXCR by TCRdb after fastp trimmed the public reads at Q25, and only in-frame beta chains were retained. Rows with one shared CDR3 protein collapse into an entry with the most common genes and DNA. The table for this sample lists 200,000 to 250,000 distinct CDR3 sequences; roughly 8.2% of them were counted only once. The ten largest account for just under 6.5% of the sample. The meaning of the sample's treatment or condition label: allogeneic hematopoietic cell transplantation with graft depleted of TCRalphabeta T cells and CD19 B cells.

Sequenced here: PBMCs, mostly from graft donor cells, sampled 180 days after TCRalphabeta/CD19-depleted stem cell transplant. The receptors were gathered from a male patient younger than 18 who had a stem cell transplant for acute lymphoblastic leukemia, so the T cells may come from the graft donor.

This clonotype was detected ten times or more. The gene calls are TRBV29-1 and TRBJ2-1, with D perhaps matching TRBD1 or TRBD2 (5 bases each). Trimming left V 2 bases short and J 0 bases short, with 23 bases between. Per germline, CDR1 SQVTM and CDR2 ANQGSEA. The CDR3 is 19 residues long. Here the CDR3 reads CSVELGRERRISSYNEQFF. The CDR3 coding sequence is TGCAGCGTTGAACTAGGCAGGGAGAGACGAATTAGCTCCTACAATGAGCAGTTCTTC.

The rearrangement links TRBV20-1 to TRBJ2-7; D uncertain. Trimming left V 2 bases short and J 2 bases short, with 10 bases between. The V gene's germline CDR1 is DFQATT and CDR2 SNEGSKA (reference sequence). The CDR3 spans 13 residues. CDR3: CSARRSGPYEQYF. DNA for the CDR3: TGCAGTGCTAGACGGTCCGGACCCTACGAGCAGTACTTC.

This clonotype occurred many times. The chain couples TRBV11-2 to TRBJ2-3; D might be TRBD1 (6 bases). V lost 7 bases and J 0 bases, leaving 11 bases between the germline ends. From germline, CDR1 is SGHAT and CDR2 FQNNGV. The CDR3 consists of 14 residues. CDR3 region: CASTGRGSTDTQYF. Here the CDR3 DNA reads TGTGCCAGCACCGGCAGGGGCAGCACAGATACGCAGTATTTT.

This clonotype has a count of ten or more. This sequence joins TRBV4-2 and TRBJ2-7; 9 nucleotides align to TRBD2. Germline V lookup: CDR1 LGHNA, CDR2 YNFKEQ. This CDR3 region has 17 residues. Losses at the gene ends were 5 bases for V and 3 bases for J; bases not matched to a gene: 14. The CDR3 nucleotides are TGTGCCAGCAGCTCCCGACTAGCGGTTGATCTCCTCTACGAGCAGTACTTC. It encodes CASSSRLAVDLLYEQYF.

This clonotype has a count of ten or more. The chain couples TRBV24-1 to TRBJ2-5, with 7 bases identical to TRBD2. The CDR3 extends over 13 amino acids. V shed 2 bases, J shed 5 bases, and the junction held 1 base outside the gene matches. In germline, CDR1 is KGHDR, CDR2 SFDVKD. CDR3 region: CATSDWGGETQYF. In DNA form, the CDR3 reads TGTGCCACCAGTGATTGGGGGGGGGAGACCCAGTACTTC.

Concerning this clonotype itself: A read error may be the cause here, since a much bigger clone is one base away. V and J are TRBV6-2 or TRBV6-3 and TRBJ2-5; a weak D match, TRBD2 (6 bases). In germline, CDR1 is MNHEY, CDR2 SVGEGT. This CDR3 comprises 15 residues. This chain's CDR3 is CASGYLGLPGETQYF. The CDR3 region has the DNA TGTGCCAGCGGTTACCTGGGACTCCCGGGGGAGACCCAGTACTTC.

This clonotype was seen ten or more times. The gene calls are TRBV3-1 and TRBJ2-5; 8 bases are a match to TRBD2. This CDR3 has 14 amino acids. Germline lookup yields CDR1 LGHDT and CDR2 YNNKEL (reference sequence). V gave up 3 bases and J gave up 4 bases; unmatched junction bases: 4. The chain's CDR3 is CASSQYGGGETQYF. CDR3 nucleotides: TGTGCCAGCAGCCAGTACGGGGGGGGAGAGACCCAGTACTTC.

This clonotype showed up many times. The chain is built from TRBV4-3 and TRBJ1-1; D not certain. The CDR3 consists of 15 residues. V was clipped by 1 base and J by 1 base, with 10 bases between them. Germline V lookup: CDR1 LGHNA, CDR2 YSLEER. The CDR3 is CASSQGRPANTEAFF. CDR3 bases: TGCGCCAGCAGCCAAGGGCGACCGGCGAACACTGAAGCTTTCTTT.

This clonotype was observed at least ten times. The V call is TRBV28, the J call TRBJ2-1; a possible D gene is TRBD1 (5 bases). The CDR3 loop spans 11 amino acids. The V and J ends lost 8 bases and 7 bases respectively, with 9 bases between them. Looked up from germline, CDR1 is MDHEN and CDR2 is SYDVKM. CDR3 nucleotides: TGTGCCAGCCCGCAGGGAAATGAGCAGTTCTTC. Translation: CASPQGNEQFF.

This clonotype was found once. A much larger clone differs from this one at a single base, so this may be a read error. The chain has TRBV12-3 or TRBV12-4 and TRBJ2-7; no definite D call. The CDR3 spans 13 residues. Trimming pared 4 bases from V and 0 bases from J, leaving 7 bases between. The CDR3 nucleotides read TGTGCCAGCAGTTCCCCGGGCTCCTACGAGCAGTACTTC. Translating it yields CASSSPGSYEQYF.

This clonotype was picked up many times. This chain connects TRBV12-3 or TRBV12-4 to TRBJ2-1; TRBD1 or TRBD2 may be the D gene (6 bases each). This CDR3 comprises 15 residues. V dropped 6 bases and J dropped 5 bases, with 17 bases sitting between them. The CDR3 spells CASSIRGLRDNEQFF. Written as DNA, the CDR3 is TGTGCCAGCAGCATCCGGGGGCTGCGCGACAATGAGCAGTTCTTC.

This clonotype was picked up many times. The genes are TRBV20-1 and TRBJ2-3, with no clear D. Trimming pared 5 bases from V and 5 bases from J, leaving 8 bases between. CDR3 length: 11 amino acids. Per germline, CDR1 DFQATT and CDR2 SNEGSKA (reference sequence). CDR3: CSALRIDTQYF. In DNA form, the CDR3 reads TGCAGTGCTCTGAGAATAGATACGCAGTATTTT.

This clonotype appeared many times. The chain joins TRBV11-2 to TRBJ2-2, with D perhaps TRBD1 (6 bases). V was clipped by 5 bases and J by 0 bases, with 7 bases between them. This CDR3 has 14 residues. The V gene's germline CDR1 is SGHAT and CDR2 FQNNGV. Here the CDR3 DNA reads TGTGCCAGCAGCGGACAGCCGAACACCGGGGAGCTGTTTTTT. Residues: CASSGQPNTGELFF.

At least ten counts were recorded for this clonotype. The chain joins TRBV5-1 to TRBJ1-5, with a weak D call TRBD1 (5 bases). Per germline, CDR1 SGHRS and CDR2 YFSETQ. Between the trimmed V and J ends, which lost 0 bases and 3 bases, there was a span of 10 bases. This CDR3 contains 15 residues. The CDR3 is CASSLGQGTNQPQHF. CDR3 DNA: TGCGCCAGCAGCTTGGGGCAGGGCACCAATCAGCCCCAGCATTTT.

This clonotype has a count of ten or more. The CDR3, as DNA: TGTGCCAGCAGCTTCCCGGGACAATATAATTCACCCCTCCACTTT. Translating gives CASSFPGQYNSPLHF. The genes are TRBV7-2 and TRBJ1-6, with D tentatively TRBD1 (6 bases). Germline CDR1 is SGHTA and CDR2 is FQGNSA. Trimming took 3 bases from V and 4 from J, leaving 10 bases between them. The CDR3 runs 15 residues.

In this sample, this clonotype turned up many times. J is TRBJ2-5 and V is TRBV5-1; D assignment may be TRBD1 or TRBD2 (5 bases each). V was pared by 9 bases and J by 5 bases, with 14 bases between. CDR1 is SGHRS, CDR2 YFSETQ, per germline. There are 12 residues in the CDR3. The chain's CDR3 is CAIRQWGETQYF. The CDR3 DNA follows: TGCGCCATCCGACAGTGGGGGGAGACCCAGTACTTC.

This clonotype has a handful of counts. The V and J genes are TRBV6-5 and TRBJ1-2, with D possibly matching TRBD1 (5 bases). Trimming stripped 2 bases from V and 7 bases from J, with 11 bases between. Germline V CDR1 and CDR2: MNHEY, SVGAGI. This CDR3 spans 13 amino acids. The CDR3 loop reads CASSYEGRSGYTF. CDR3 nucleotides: TGTGCCAGCAGTTACGAGGGGCGTAGTGGCTACACCTTC.

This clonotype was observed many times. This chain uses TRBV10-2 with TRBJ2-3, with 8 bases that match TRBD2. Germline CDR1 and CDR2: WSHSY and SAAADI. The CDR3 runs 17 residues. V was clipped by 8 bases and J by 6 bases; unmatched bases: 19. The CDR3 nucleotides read TGCGCCAGCGGAGTCGGGCTAGCGGGCGCTACGGGGGATACGCAGTATTTT. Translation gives CASGVGLAGATGDTQYF.

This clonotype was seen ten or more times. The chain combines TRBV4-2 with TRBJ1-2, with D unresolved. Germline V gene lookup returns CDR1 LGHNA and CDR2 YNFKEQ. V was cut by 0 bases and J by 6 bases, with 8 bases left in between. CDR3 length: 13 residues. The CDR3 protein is CASSQDRYDGYTF. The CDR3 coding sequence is TGTGCCAGCAGCCAAGATAGATACGATGGCTACACCTTC.

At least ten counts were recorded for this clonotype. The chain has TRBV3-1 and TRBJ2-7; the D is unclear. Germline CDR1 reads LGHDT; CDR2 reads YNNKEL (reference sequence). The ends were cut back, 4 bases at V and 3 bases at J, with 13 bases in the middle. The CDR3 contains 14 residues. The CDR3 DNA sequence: TGTGCCAGCAGCCCGACGGAGCAATTCTACGAGCAGTACTTC. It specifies CASSPTEQFYEQYF.

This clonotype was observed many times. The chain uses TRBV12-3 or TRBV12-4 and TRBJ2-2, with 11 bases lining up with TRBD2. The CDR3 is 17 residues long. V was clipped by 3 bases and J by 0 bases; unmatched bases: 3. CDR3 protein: CASSFELAGANTGELFF. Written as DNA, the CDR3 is TGTGCCAGCAGTTTCGAACTAGCGGGGGCGAACACCGGGGAGCTGTTTTTT.

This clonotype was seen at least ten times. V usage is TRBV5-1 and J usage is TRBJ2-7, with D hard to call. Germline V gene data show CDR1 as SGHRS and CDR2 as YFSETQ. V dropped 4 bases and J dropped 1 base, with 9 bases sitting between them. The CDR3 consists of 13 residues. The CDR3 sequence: CASSTDWSYEQYF. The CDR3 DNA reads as TGCGCCAGCAGCACCGACTGGTCCTACGAGCAGTACTTC.

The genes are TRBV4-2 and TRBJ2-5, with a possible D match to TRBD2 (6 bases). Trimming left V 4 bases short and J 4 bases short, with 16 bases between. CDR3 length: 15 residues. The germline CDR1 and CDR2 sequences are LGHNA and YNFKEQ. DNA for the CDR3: TGTGCCAGCAGCCCCGGGACTCGCGGGGTAGAGACCCAGTACTTC. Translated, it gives CASSPGTRGVETQYF.

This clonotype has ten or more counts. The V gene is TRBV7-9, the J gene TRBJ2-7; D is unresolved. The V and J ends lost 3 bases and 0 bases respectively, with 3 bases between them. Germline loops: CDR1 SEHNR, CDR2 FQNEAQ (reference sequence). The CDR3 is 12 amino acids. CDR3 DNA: TGTGCCAGCAGCTTCCGCTCCTACGAGCAGTACTTC. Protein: CASSFRSYEQYF.

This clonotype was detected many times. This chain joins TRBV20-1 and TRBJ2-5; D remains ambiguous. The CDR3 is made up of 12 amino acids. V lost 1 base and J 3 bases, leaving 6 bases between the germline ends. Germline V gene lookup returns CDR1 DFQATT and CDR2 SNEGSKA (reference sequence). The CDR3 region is CSARGQEETQYF. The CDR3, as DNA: TGCAGTGCTAGAGGCCAGGAAGAGACCCAGTACTTC.

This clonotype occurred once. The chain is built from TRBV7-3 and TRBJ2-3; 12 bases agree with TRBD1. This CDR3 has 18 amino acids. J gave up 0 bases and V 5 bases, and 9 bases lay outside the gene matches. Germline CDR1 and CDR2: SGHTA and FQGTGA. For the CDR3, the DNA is TGTGCCAGCAGCCGCCGGGACAGGGGGCCTCGGAGCACAGATACGCAGTATTTT. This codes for CASSRRDRGPRSTDTQYF.

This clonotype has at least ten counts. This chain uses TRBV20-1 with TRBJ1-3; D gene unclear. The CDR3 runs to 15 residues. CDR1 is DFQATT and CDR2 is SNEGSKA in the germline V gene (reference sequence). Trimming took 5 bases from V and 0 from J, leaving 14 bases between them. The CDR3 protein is CSAPMNPISGNTIYF. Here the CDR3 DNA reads TGCAGTGCTCCAATGAACCCGATCTCTGGAAACACCATATATTTT.

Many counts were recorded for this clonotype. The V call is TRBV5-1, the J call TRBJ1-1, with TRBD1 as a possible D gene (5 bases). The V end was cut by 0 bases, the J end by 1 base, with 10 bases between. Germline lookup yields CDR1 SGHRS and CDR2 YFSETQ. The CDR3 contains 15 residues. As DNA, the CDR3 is TGCGCCAGCAGCTTGGATCCAGGGCCGAACACTGAAGCTTTCTTT. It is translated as CASSLDPGPNTEAFF. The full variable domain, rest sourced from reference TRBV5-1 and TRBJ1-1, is KAGVTQTPRYLIKTRGQQVTLSCSPISGHRSVSWYQQTPGQGLQFLFEYFSETQRNKGNFPGRFSGRQFSNSRSEMNVSTLELGDSALYLCASSLDPGPNTEAFFGQGTRLTVV.

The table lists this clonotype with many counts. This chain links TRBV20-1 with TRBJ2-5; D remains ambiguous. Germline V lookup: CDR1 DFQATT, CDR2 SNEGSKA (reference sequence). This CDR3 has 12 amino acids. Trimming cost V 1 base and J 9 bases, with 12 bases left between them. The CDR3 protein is CSARAPRQSQYF. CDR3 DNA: TGCAGTGCTAGAGCCCCGCGCCAGTCCCAGTACTTC.